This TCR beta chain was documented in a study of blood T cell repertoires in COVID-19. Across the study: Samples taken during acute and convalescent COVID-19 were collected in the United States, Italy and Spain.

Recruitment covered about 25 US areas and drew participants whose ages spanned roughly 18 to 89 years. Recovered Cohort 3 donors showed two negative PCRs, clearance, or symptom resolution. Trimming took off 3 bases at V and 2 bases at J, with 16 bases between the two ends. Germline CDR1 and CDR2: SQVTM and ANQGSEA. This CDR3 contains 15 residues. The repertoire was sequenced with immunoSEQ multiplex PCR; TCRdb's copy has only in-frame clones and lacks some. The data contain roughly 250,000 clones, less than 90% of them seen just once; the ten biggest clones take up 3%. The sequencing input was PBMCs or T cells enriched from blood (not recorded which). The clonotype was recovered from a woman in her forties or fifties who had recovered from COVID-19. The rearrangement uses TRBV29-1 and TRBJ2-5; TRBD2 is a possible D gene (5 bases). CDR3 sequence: CSVDHGREIQETQYF. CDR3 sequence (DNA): TGCAGCGTTGACCATGGACGGGAAATACAAGAGACCCAGTACTTC.